The clone carrying this TCR beta chain was counted ten times or more. Its target is not known. The data derive from a study of T-cell reconstitution after alpha-beta-depleted transplantation in children. Whole-study findings and limits: The origin of high day-60 TCRbeta diversity in some patients lay in surviving recipient T cells and thymic progenitors. T-cell numbers and diversity one year post-transplant derived largely from freshly generated T cells. Several hundred graft clones that had expanded were reportedly the source of alpha-beta T cells about two months after transplant.

Unique molecular identifiers were used in preparing the TCRbeta library. TCRdb itself ran the PCR reads through MiXCR, one entry per CDR3 protein. The table lists over 120,000 distinct CDR3 sequences, 8.8% of them singletons. Trimming shortened V by 5 bases and J by 3 bases, and 13 bases separated the two germline ends. There are 14 residues in the CDR3. From germline, CDR1 is MNHNS and CDR2 SASEGT. The gene calls are TRBV6-1 and TRBJ1-1; D unresolved. The sequence was collected from a female patient aged 2-15 years who had a stem cell transplant for congenital amegakaryocytic thrombocytopenia, so the T cells may come from the graft donor. The material sequenced was PBMCs, mostly from graft donor cells, taken 180 days after TCRalphabeta/CD19-depleted stem cell transplant. The CDR3 protein is CASSRTASHTEAFF. DNA of the CDR3: TGTGCCAGCAGTCGCACCGCATCCCACACTGAAGCTTTCTTT.